The 25 T cell receptor beta chains given below trace back to one sample, sequenced in a study of T cells after yellow fever vaccination. TCRdb reanalysed the 5' RACE reads using MiXCR and keeps one entry per CDR3 protein. Altogether 350,000 to 450,000 distinct CDR3 sequences are present, around 20% being singletons, with the ten largest covering roughly a sixth. The material sequenced was PBMCs, taken before the yellow fever booster vaccination. These receptor sequences come from a man between 18 and 35 years old who received the YFV17D yellow fever vaccine.

This clonotype was seen only a few times. The V call is TRBV4-3, the J call TRBJ1-6; D gene ambiguous. This CDR3 contains 15 residues. Germline values: CDR1 LGHNA, CDR2 YSLEER. Trimming left V 0 bases short and J 6 bases short, with 9 bases between. The CDR3 DNA reads as TGCGCCAGCAGCCAAGAGATCGAGATTAATTCACCCCTCCACTTT. It specifies CASSQEIEINSPLHF.

This clonotype occurred a few times. The V and J genes are TRBV7-3 and TRBJ2-7; D uncertain. CDR1 SGHTA and CDR2 FQGTGA come from the germline V gene. The V end lost 2 bases, the J end lost 2 bases, and 19 bases lay between the germline ends. The CDR3 has 17 amino acids. The CDR3 nucleotides read TGTGCCAGCAGCTTATACCCCCCCGGAACGGTCCCCTACGAGCAGTACTTC. Translation gives CASSLYPPGTVPYEQYF.

This clonotype was counted between two and nine times. This rearrangement joins TRBV20-1 to TRBJ1-1; D not resolved. V was shortened by 6 bases and J by 0 bases, with 5 bases between the two germline ends. CDR3 length equals 11 residues. From germline, CDR1 is DFQATT and CDR2 SNEGSKA (reference sequence). CDR3 loop: CSAGMNTEAFF. The CDR3 region has the DNA TGCAGTGCGGGCATGAACACTGAAGCTTTCTTT.

The chain uses TRBV28 and TRBJ1-1; D gene uncertain. This CDR3 comprises 15 residues. The germline V gene encodes CDR1 MDHEN and CDR2 SYDVKM. Trimming shortened V by 5 bases and J by 1 base, and 14 bases separated the two germline ends. The CDR3 loop reads CASSPSGMGNTEAFF. The CDR3 nucleotides are TGTGCCAGCAGTCCGAGTGGGATGGGGAACACTGAAGCTTTCTTT.

This clonotype has at least ten counts. The chain couples TRBV20-1 to TRBJ2-1; D possibly matches TRBD1 or TRBD2 (6 bases each). Per germline, CDR1 DFQATT and CDR2 SNEGSKA (reference sequence). The CDR3 extends over 15 amino acids. V was clipped by 0 bases and J by 2 bases, with 11 bases between them. CDR3 loop: CSARDGGLPYNEQFF. The CDR3 nucleotides read TGCAGTGCTAGAGACGGGGGCCTACCCTACAATGAGCAGTTCTTC.

This clonotype came up a few times. The gene calls are TRBV4-3 and TRBJ2-3, with unresolved D. Germline V gene data show CDR1 as LGHNA and CDR2 as YSLEER. The ends were cut back, 0 bases at V and 1 base at J, with 5 bases in the middle. This CDR3 region has 14 residues. CDR3 region: CASSQEPGTDTQYF. The CDR3 nucleotides read TGCGCCAGCAGCCAAGAGCCAGGCACAGATACGCAGTATTTT.

The genes are TRBV25-1 and TRBJ1-5; 8 nucleotides align to TRBD1. CDR3 size: 16 residues. The germline CDR1 and CDR2 sequences are MGHDK and SYGVNS. After removal of 6 bases from V and 0 bases from J, the junction contained 7 bases not matched to a gene. The CDR3 DNA reads as TGTGCCAGCAGCCTGATGGACAGGGATAGCAATCAGCCCCAGCATTTT. Protein sequence: CASSLMDRDSNQPQHF.

The chain links TRBV5-1 to TRBJ1-1; 8 bases line up with TRBD1. After removal of 0 bases from V and 1 base from J, the junction contained 5 bases not matched to a gene. The germline V gene encodes CDR1 SGHRS and CDR2 YFSETQ. The CDR3 spans 16 residues. Here the CDR3 DNA reads TGCGCCAGCAGCTTGGACCAGGACAGGGAGAACACTGAAGCTTTCTTT. It codes for CASSLDQDRENTEAFF.

The genes are TRBV5-8 and TRBJ1-5; 9 bases fit TRBD1. The trim removed 1 base at V and 5 bases at J, leaving 4 bases unmatched. The germline V gene has CDR1 SGHTS and CDR2 YDEGEE. CDR3 length: 15 residues. The CDR3 nucleotides read TGTGCCAGCAGCTTGACAGGGGGCAGGGATCAGCCCCAGCATTTT. Encoded protein: CASSLTGGRDQPQHF.

This clonotype was found a few times. V and J are TRBV27 and TRBJ2-3; 8 bases match TRBD1. The CDR3 has 12 residues. Germline assignment: CDR1 MNHEY and CDR2 SMNVEV (reference sequence). Trimming at V came to 6 bases and at J to 5 bases, leaving 1 base not matched to a gene. CDR3 loop: CASRTGGDTQYF. CDR3 DNA sequence: TGTGCCAGCAGAACAGGGGGAGATACGCAGTATTTT.

There are a few counts of this clonotype. The chain links TRBV4-1 to TRBJ1-5; no definite D call. The CDR3 is 17 amino acids. V was clipped by 3 bases and J by 0 bases, with 15 bases between them. Germline CDR1 is MGHRA and CDR2 is YSYEKL. DNA of the CDR3: TGCGCCAGCAGCCACCGCCCGATGATCAATAGCAATCAGCCCCAGCATTTT. This sequence encodes CASSHRPMINSNQPQHF.

V usage is TRBV6-2 or TRBV6-3 and J usage is TRBJ2-2; D remains unclear. V dropped 4 bases and J dropped 1 base, with 7 bases sitting between them. The V gene's germline CDR1 is MNHEY and CDR2 SVGEGT. The CDR3 has 14 residues. For the CDR3, the DNA is TGTGCCAGCAGTTCCGACTGGAACACCGGGGAGCTGTTTTTT. This gives the protein CASSSDWNTGELFF.

This clonotype was detected a few times. The chain employs TRBV11-2 and TRBJ2-2; D gene ambiguous. Germline CDR1 SGHAT, CDR2 FQNNGV. This CDR3 comprises 15 residues. The ends were cut back, 4 bases at V and 1 base at J, with 10 bases in the middle. The CDR3 DNA follows: TGTGCCAGCAGCTCAGTGGCTAAGAACACCGGGGAGCTGTTTTTT. It translates to CASSSVAKNTGELFF.

The rearrangement links TRBV5-6 to TRBJ2-3; unclear D gene. Germline-derived CDR1 and CDR2 are SGHDT and YYEEEE. Trimming took 1 base from V and 6 from J, leaving 12 bases between them. The CDR3 has 14 residues. The CDR3 protein is CASSLSPLADTQYF. The DNA of the CDR3 is TGTGCCAGCAGCTTGTCCCCTCTGGCGGATACGCAGTATTTT.

The chain employs TRBV6-1 and TRBJ2-1; the D is unclear. Germline-derived CDR1 and CDR2 are MNHNS and SASEGT. Trimming removed 6 bases from V and 0 bases from J, with 15 bases in between. The CDR3 has 16 residues. The CDR3 sequence: CASRVIGVSSYNEQFF. The CDR3 bases are TGTGCCAGCAGAGTTATTGGGGTAAGCTCCTACAATGAGCAGTTCTTC.

This clonotype was counted only a few times. The genes are TRBV10-1 and TRBJ2-2; either TRBD1 or TRBD2 may supply D (6 bases each). This CDR3 is built from 11 residues. The V end lost 8 bases, the J end lost 9 bases, and 10 bases lay between the germline ends. From germline, CDR1 is WNHNN and CDR2 SYGVQD (reference sequence). The CDR3 protein is CASLGGRELFF. The CDR3 bases are TGCGCCAGCTTGGGGGGCAGGGAGCTGTTTTTT.

The chain has TRBV12-3 or TRBV12-4 and TRBJ2-2, with TRBD2 as a possible D gene (6 bases). The CDR3 is 16 amino acids. V gave up 7 bases and J gave up 1 base, with 16 bases separating them. The DNA for the CDR3 is TGTGCCAGCACTACGGACCGGGGGAAGAACACCGGGGAGCTGTTTTTT. Encoded protein: CASTTDRGKNTGELFF.

The chain has TRBV13 and TRBJ1-1; D is ambiguous. Germline CDR1 reads PRHDT; CDR2 reads FYEKMQ (reference sequence). The length of the CDR3 is 12 residues. V was trimmed by 4 bases and J by 8 bases, leaving 11 bases between them. CDR3 loop: CASSSPWEEAFF. The CDR3 coding sequence is TGTGCCAGCAGCTCGCCATGGGAGGAAGCTTTCTTT.

This clonotype was recorded a few times. The V gene is TRBV7-9, the J gene TRBJ1-5; 7 nucleotides match TRBD1. CDR1 is SEHNR, CDR2 FQNEAQ, per germline (reference sequence). V lost 1 base to trimming and J lost 11 bases; unmatched junction nucleotides: 5. The CDR3 extends over 13 amino acids. The CDR3, as DNA: TGTGCCAGCAGCTTAGGCCAGGGGGGATCCCAGCATTTT. This sequence encodes CASSLGQGGSQHF. Full variable domain (remainder filled in from reference TRBV7-9 and TRBJ1-5): DTGVSQNPRHKITKRGQNVTFRCDPISEHNRLYWYRQTLGQGPEFLTYFQNEAQLEKSRLLSDRFSAERPKGSFSTLEIQRTEQGDSAMYLCASSLGQGGSQHFGDGTRLSIL.

This sequence joins TRBV5-5 and TRBJ2-7; the D gene is possibly TRBD1 (5 bases). Trimming removed 4 bases at V and 3 bases at J, with 17 bases between. This CDR3 comprises 15 residues. Germline CDR1 reads SGHKS; CDR2 reads YYEKEE (reference sequence). The DNA of the CDR3 is TGTGCCAGCAGCCCTGGGCCAGGGAAAGACTACGAGCAGTACGTC. It specifies CASSPGPGKDYEQYV.

This rearrangement joins TRBV4-1 to TRBJ1-5, with 7 bases lining up with TRBD1. CDR3 size: 15 residues. Germline CDR1 reads MGHRA; CDR2 reads YSYEKL. V was pared by 5 bases and J by 6 bases, with 10 bases of the junction left unmatched. The CDR3 DNA sequence: TGCGCCAGCAGCTTCCGGGACAGCATTTTTCAGCCCCAGCATTTT. It is translated as CASSFRDSIFQPQHF.

This clonotype was observed a few times. V gene TRBV28 combines with J gene TRBJ2-7, with D unclear. This CDR3 region has 12 residues. In germline, CDR1 is MDHEN, CDR2 SYDVKM. Trimming removed 6 bases at V and 10 bases at J, with 16 bases between. The CDR3 sequence: CASRSSSGPQYF. CDR3 in DNA: TGTGCCAGCAGAAGCTCCTCCGGACCTCAGTACTTC.

Only a few counts were recorded for this clonotype. The CDR3 spells CASSYQQGGYEKLFF. CDR3 nucleotides: TGTGCCAGCAGTTACCAACAGGGCGGTTATGAAAAACTGTTTTTT. V usage is TRBV6-5 and J usage is TRBJ1-4, with TRBD1 as a possible D gene (6 bases). Germline V lookup: CDR1 MNHEY, CDR2 SVGAGI. V lost 2 bases, J lost 6 bases, and 13 bases lay in between. CDR3 size: 15 residues.

The V call is TRBV6-5, the J call TRBJ2-2; D is possibly TRBD1 (5 bases). Germline CDR1 and CDR2: MNHEY and SVGAGI. V dropped 1 base and J dropped 2 bases, with 8 bases sitting between them. The CDR3 length is 15 residues. Here the CDR3 reads CASSYFQGNTGELFF. The CDR3 DNA follows: TGTGCCAGCAGTTACTTTCAGGGAAACACCGGGGAGCTGTTTTTT.

V gene TRBV19 combines with J gene TRBJ2-3; 9 positions agree with TRBD2. Germline-derived CDR1 and CDR2 are LNHDA and SQIVND (reference sequence). CDR3 length: 16 amino acids. J gave up 3 bases and V 0 bases, and 4 bases lay outside the gene matches. CDR3 residues: CASSIDPSGGTDTQYF. CDR3 coding DNA: TGTGCCAGTAGTATAGATCCCAGCGGGGGGACAGATACGCAGTATTTT.